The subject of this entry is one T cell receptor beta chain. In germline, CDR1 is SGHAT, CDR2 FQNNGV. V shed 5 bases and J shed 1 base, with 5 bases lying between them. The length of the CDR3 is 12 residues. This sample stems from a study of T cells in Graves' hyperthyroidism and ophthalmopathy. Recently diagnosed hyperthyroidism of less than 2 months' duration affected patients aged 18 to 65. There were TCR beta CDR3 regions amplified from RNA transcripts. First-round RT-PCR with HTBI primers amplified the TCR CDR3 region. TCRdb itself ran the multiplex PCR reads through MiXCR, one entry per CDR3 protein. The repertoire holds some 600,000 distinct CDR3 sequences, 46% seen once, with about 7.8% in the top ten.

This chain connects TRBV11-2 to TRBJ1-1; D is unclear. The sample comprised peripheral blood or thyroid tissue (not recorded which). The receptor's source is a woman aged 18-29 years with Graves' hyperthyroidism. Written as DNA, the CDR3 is TGTGCCAGCAGCATTGAGAACACTGAAGCTTTCTTT. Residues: CASSIENTEAFF.